Described below is a single T cell receptor (beta chain) sequence and its context. The antigen is undetermined. Germline V gives CDR1 LNHDA, CDR2 SQIVND (reference sequence). The V segment lost 7 bases and the J segment 2 bases; nucleotides outside the gene matches: 6. The CDR3 covers 15 residues. This specimen belongs to a study of cytomegalovirus exposure and HLA in healthy donors. Overall study findings and caveats: It was reported that the classifier diagnosed cytomegalovirus status with high specificity and sensitivity in both the original and validation cohorts.

Using immunoSEQ multiplex PCR, the repertoire was profiled, and TCRdb retains in-frame clones only, with some absent. The sample carries roughly 90,000 clones, under 95% recorded once. Specimen: PBMCs. The TCR was taken from a woman in her thirties in good health and CMV-seropositive. The rearrangement links TRBV19 to TRBJ2-2; 8 nucleotides line up with TRBD2. The CDR3 reads CASKTAGVNTGELFF. CDR3 in DNA: TGTGCCAGTAAAACAGCGGGAGTAAACACCGGGGAGCTGTTTTTT.